This TCR beta chain appears in the sequencing data of a study of blood T cell repertoires in COVID-19. At the level of the study: COVID-19 samples collected from the United States, Italy and Spain covered acute and convalescent phases. T cells, B-cell-depleted T cells, or PBMCs supplied cDNA or gDNA.

This clone was counted a few times. Germline V gives CDR1 SGHRS, CDR2 YFSETQ. The CDR3 spans 14 residues. V gave up 2 bases and J gave up 3 bases; unmatched junction bases: 3. Methods used by the authors: It was from reference gene primer amplification that nucleated cell counts were estimated. Only in-frame clones appear in the TCRdb table, and some are missing; sequencing was by immunoSEQ multiplex PCR. D and trimming were read from the DNA, whereas the V and J calls and clone size are those reported in that table. There are a few hundred thousand clones in the sample; around 87% occur only once, and approximately 2.9% lies in the top ten.

V gene TRBV5-1 combines with J gene TRBJ2-3; TRBD1 matches 7 bases. Sequencing was done on a sample of peripheral blood. The clonotype was recovered from a human donor in a cohort sampled during active COVID-19. CDR3 nucleotide sequence: TGCGCCAGCAGCTTATCGGGACAGACAGATACGCAGTATTTT. Translation: CASSLSGQTDTQYF.